This T cell receptor (beta chain) stems from a study of cytomegalovirus exposure and HLA in healthy donors. Study-wide context: There were about 85 million unique TCRs (from HLA-typed donors) in an early data release.

Trimming at V came to 6 bases and at J to 9 bases, leaving 5 bases not matched to a gene. The CDR3 sequence is 14 residues long. The germline V gene encodes CDR1 SNHLY and CDR2 FYNNEI. A word on this clone: Its antigen is not known.

Study-wide results and limits: Several top significant clusters appeared, in a later analysis, to be linked to common viral pathogens. Presence/absence analyses rested on an assumption that sequencing depth was roughly uniform across donors. The later analysis indicated that the majority of CMV-associated TCR beta chains appeared HLA-restricted.

The PCR contained 60 Vbeta and 13 Jbeta primers. The data were produced by immunoSEQ multiplex PCR, yet TCRdb's version contains in-frame clones alone and is incomplete. The table shows around 250,000 clones, with about 81% occurring only once. This TCR was recovered from a woman aged 60-75 years in good health and CMV-seropositive. The chain combines TRBV2 with TRBJ2-1; TRBD2 aligns across 13 bases. Sequencing used PBMCs. The CDR3 here is CASRLAGGSSEQFF. The CDR3, as DNA: TGTGCCAGCAGACTAGCGGGAGGGTCAAGTGAGCAGTTCTTC.